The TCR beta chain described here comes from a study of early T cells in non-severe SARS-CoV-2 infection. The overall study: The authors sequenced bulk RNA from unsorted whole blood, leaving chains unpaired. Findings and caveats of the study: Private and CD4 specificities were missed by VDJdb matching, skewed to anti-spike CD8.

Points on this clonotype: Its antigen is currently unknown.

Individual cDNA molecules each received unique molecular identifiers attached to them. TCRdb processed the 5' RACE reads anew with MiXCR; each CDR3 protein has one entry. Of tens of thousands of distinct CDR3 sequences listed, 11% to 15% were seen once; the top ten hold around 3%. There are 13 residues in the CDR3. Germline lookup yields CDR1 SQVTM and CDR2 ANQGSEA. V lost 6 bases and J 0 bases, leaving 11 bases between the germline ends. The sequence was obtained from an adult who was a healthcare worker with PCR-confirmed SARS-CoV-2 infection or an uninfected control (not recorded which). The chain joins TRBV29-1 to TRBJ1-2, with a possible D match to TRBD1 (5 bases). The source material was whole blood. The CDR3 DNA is TGCAGCGTGGTGGACACCTCTAACTATGGCTACACCTTC. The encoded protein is CSVVDTSNYGYTF.